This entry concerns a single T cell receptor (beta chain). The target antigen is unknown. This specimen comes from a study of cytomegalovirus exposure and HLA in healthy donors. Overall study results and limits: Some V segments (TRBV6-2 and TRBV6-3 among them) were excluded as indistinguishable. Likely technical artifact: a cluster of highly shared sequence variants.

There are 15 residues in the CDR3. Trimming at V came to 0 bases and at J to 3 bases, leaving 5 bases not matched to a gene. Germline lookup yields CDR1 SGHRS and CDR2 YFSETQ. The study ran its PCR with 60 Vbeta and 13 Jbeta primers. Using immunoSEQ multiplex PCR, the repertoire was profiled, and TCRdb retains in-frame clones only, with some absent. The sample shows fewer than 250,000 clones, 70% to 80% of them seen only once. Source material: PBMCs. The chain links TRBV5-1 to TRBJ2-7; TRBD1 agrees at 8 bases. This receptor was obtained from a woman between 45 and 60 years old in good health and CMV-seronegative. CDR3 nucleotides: TGCGCCAGCAGCTTGGTTGCAGGGGGCCTCTACGAGCAGTACTTC. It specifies CASSLVAGGLYEQYF.